These 25 T cell receptor beta chains were all obtained from the same sample, sequenced in a study of T cell responses to AZD1222 COVID-19 vaccine. Repertoires were generated with immunoSEQ multiplex PCR, while TCRdb's copy carries only in-frame clones and drops some. Here the sample spans 87,000 or so clones, approximately 88% being singletons. The material was peripheral blood, obtained on day 0 of AZD1222 vaccination. The receptors were gathered from an adult in good health.

The chain uses TRBV19 and TRBJ2-1; 8 positions match TRBD2. With V trimmed by 3 bases and J by 1 base, 5 bases remained unmatched. This CDR3 is built from 16 residues. The germline V gene has CDR1 LNHDA and CDR2 SQIVND (reference sequence). CDR3 sequence (DNA): TGTGCCAGTAGTATCTCCGGGGGGGGATCCTACAATGAGCAGTTCTTC. Its protein is CASSISGGGSYNEQFF.

The CDR3 bases are TGTGCCAGCAGCTTACACGCGGCGGCCTACAATGAGCAGTTCTTC. It encodes CASSLHAAAYNEQFF. V usage is TRBV7-3 and J usage is TRBJ2-1; D is unclear. There are 15 residues in the CDR3. The V gene lost 2 bases and the J gene lost 2 bases, with 10 bases spanning the gap. Germline V gene data show CDR1 as SGHTA and CDR2 as FQGTGA.

Written as DNA, the CDR3 is TGTGCCACCAGCAGACAGGGGGCTAATCAGCCCCAGCATTTT. Its protein is CATSRQGANQPQHF. The chain links TRBV15 to TRBJ1-5; 8 bases match TRBD1. This CDR3 is built from 14 residues. Losses at the gene ends were 2 bases for V and 4 bases for J; bases not matched to a gene: 1. From germline, CDR1 is LNHNV and CDR2 YYDKDF (reference sequence).

The chain links TRBV7-6 to TRBJ1-4; D is unclear. Germline V CDR1 and CDR2: SGHVS, FNYEAQ. The CDR3 length is 12 residues. V was cut by 5 bases and J by 8 bases, with 9 bases left in between. CDR3 loop: CASSETPEKLFF. CDR3 nucleotide sequence: TGTGCCAGCAGCGAAACCCCGGAAAAACTGTTTTTT.

The genes are TRBV6-2 or TRBV6-3 and TRBJ1-6; D gene unclear. This CDR3 spans 15 amino acids. The germline V gene has CDR1 MNHEY and CDR2 SVGEGT. Trimming took 0 bases from V and 10 from J, leaving 13 bases between them. The CDR3 DNA reads as TGTGCCAGCAGTTACTCCGAAGGACCACGGTCACCCCTCCACTTT. It codes for CASSYSEGPRSPLHF.

The chain recombines TRBV27 with TRBJ1-6; 9 nucleotides align to TRBD1. The CDR3 runs to 15 residues. The germline CDR1 and CDR2 sequences are MNHEY and SMNVEV (reference sequence). J gave up 9 bases and V 2 bases, and 5 bases lay outside the gene matches. DNA for the CDR3: TGTGCCAGCAGTTTAGACCGGGACAGGGTTTCACCCCTCCACTTT. This encodes CASSLDRDRVSPLHF.

This sequence joins TRBV19 and TRBJ1-5, with D unclear. Germline CDR1 is LNHDA and CDR2 is SQIVND (reference sequence). The CDR3 extends over 15 amino acids. The V end was cut by 7 bases, the J end by 3 bases, with 16 bases between. The CDR3 nucleotides read TGTGCCAGTACACGGAGTTCCTATCCCAATCAGCCCCAGCATTTT. Its translation: CASTRSSYPNQPQHF.

This chain joins TRBV7-6 and TRBJ1-1; 8 nucleotides agree with TRBD1. The J segment lost 4 bases and the V segment lost 3 bases, leaving 7 bases of the junction unmatched. This CDR3 spans 15 amino acids. Per the germline V gene, CDR1 is SGHVS and CDR2 is FNYEAQ. CDR3 DNA: TGTGCCAGCAGCTTTGCTCAGGGGGCAGGCACTGAAGCTTTCTTT. It translates to CASSFAQGAGTEAFF. The entire variable domain, with the rest obtained from reference TRBV7-6 and TRBJ1-1, is as follows: GAGVSQSPRYKVTKRGQDVALRCDPISGHVSLYWYRQALGQGPEFLTYFNYEAQQDKSGLPNDRFSAERPEGSISTLTIQRTEQRDSAMYRCASSFAQGAGTEAFFGQGTRLTVV.

The genes are TRBV5-1 and TRBJ2-1; 12 bases line up with TRBD2. Germline V gene sequence: CDR1 SGHRS, CDR2 YFSETQ. The V gene end was trimmed by 1 base and the J gene end by 7 bases; junction bases not matched to a gene: 9. The CDR3 has 17 amino acids. As DNA, the CDR3 is TGCGCCAGCAGCTTGCGGTCTAGCGGGGGGGCTTGGAATGAGCAGTTCTTC. Residues: CASSLRSSGGAWNEQFF.

In its sample, this clone was seen many times. This chain links TRBV5-1 with TRBJ1-6; D is unclear. This CDR3 region has 14 residues. Deletions cut 3 bases from V and 15 bases from J, with 19 bases between. Per germline, CDR1 SGHRS and CDR2 YFSETQ. CDR3 in amino acids: CASSSDPGTAHLHF. CDR3 sequence (DNA): TGCGCCAGCAGCTCAGACCCAGGAACAGCTCACCTCCACTTT.

CDR3 protein: CATLGGTAEAFF. In DNA form, the CDR3 reads TGTGCCACCCTAGGGGGGACCGCTGAAGCTTTCTTT. The chain links TRBV12-3 or TRBV12-4 to TRBJ1-1; a possible D gene is TRBD1 (6 bases). Deletions cut 10 bases from V and 6 bases from J, with 15 bases between. This CDR3 comprises 12 residues.

V gene TRBV9 combines with J gene TRBJ2-5, with 7 bases that match TRBD1. CDR3 length equals 15 residues. V lost 3 bases and J lost 2; bases outside the gene matches: 7. The germline V gene has CDR1 SGDLS and CDR2 YYNGEE. Here the CDR3 reads CASSAHLGQQETQYF. CDR3 in DNA: TGTGCCAGCAGCGCCCATTTGGGACAGCAAGAGACCCAGTACTTC.

This clone is a singleton in its sample. CDR3 nucleotides: TGTGCCAGCAGGCGCACTAACACTGAAGCTTTCTTT. This translates into CASRRTNTEAFF. The chain combines TRBV27 with TRBJ1-1; no definite D call. The length of the CDR3 is 12 residues. Germline V gives CDR1 MNHEY, CDR2 SMNVEV (reference sequence). With 6 bases removed from V and 2 bases from J, the gap between germline ends came to 7 bases.

The chain links TRBV28 to TRBJ1-5; D is perhaps TRBD1 (5 bases). This CDR3 comprises 14 residues. The germline V gene encodes CDR1 MDHEN and CDR2 SYDVKM. The germline V and J ends were trimmed by 2 bases and 11 bases, with 16 bases remaining between them. The CDR3 nucleotides are TGTGCCAGCAGTTTACGAGGGGCCCTTCTTGCCCAGCATTTT. The encoded protein is CASSLRGALLAQHF.

The chain recombines TRBV5-4 with TRBJ2-7; 10 bases align to TRBD1. Trimming removed 1 base from V and 3 bases from J; junction bases left unmatched: 4. Germline loops: CDR1 SGHNT, CDR2 YYREEE (reference sequence). The CDR3 length is 15 residues. Here the CDR3 reads CASSLPGTGVYEQYF. For the CDR3, the DNA is TGTGCCAGCAGCTTGCCCGGGACAGGGGTCTACGAGCAGTACTTC. Using reference TRBV5-4 and TRBJ2-7 for the parts outside the CDR3, the full variable domain is ETGVTQSPTHLIKTRGQQVTLRCSSQSGHNTVSWYQQALGQGPQFIFQYYREEENGRGNFPPRFSGLQFPNYSSELNVNALELDDSALYLCASSLPGTGVYEQYFGPGTRLTVT.

This clone was counted only a few times. This chain connects TRBV6-2 or TRBV6-3 to TRBJ1-1, with 7 positions matching TRBD1. The CDR3 is 16 amino acids. V lost 0 bases and J lost 2; bases outside the gene matches: 6. Per the germline V gene, CDR1 is MNHEY and CDR2 is SVGEGT. The CDR3 nucleotides read TGTGCCAGCAGTTACTCGATTAGGACAGGAAACACTGAAGCTTTCTTT. Encoded protein: CASSYSIRTGNTEAFF.

The table lists this clone with a count of one. The rearrangement uses TRBV24-1 and TRBJ1-5, with D possibly TRBD1 on 5 matching bases. V gave up 5 bases and J gave up 11 bases, with 15 bases separating them. This CDR3 has 13 residues. The germline V gene encodes CDR1 KGHDR and CDR2 SFDVKD. The CDR3 reads CATSGGSLEAQHF. Written as DNA, the CDR3 is TGTGCCACCAGTGGGGGGTCTCTCGAGGCCCAGCATTTT.

V usage is TRBV6-5 and J usage is TRBJ2-7, with 9 bases aligning to TRBD2. This CDR3 is 14 amino acids long. CDR1 is MNHEY and CDR2 is SVGAGI in the germline V gene. The V and J ends lost 6 bases and 0 bases, in that order; junction bases with no gene match: 3. CDR3 nucleotide sequence: TGTGCCAGCAGCCTTAGCGGGGGCTCCTACGAGCAGTACTTC. Protein product: CASSLSGGSYEQYF.

This chain joins TRBV7-2 and TRBJ2-5; TRBD2 matches 9 bases. Germline V CDR1 and CDR2: SGHTA, FQGNSA. The trim removed 5 bases at V and 5 bases at J, leaving 9 bases unmatched. This CDR3 has 15 residues. The CDR3 coding sequence is TGTGCCAGCAGCCTGATGACTAGCGGTTGGGAGACCCAGTACTTC. Its translation: CASSLMTSGWETQYF.

This clone showed up just a few times. V and J are TRBV7-2 and TRBJ1-4, with no clear D. Germline CDR1 and CDR2: SGHTA and FQGNSA. V lost 9 bases, J lost 7 bases, and 0 bases lay in between. The length of the CDR3 is 8 residues. The CDR3 region has the DNA TGTGCCAGTGAAAAACTGTTTTTT. Residues: CASEKLFF. The entire variable domain, with the rest obtained from reference TRBV7-2 and TRBJ1-4, is as follows: GAGVSQSPSNKVTEKGKDVELRCDPISGHTALYWYRQSLGQGLEFLIYFQGNSAPDKSGLPSDRFSAERTGGSVSTLTIQRTQQEDSAVYLCASEKLFFGSGTQLSVL.

This rearrangement joins TRBV12-3 or TRBV12-4 to TRBJ1-4, with D unclear. The CDR3 covers 11 residues. The ends were cut back, 10 bases at V and 7 bases at J, with 10 bases in the middle. CDR3 residues: CATPYGEKLFF. CDR3 in DNA: TGTGCCACCCCCTATGGTGAAAAACTGTTTTTT.

The chain recombines TRBV6-4 with TRBJ1-6; D call uncertain. Germline V gene sequence: CDR1 MRHNA, CDR2 SNTAGT. This CDR3 comprises 14 residues. V was clipped by 4 bases and J by 6 bases, with 10 bases between them. The CDR3 loop reads CASSVSPGNSPLHF. Written as DNA, the CDR3 is TGTGCCAGCAGTGTCTCGCCCGGTAATTCACCCCTCCACTTT.

This chain connects TRBV3-1 (or the pseudogene TRBV3-2) to TRBJ2-2; TRBD2 agrees at 7 bases. J lost 5 bases, V lost 4 bases, and 10 bases had no gene match. The CDR3 contains 16 residues. The V gene's germline CDR1 is LGHDT and CDR2 YNNKEL (reference sequence). CDR3 loop: CASSPRTRIDTGELFF. CDR3 DNA sequence: TGTGCCAGCAGCCCTCGGACTAGGATTGATACCGGGGAGCTGTTTTTT.

A few counts support this clone. The rearrangement joins TRBV6-5 to TRBJ1-1; the D gene is possibly TRBD1 (5 bases). This CDR3 comprises 16 residues. Germline assignment: CDR1 MNHEY and CDR2 SVGAGI. Trimming pared 2 bases from V and 0 bases from J, leaving 13 bases between. The DNA for the CDR3 is TGTGCCAGCAGTTACCAGGGCGGGTCCTTGAACACTGAAGCTTTCTTT. It yields the protein CASSYQGGSLNTEAFF.

This rearrangement joins TRBV6-5 to TRBJ1-5; D might be TRBD1 (6 bases). The CDR3 runs 13 residues. CDR1 MNHEY and CDR2 SVGAGI come from the germline V gene. Trimming left V 7 bases short and J 11 bases short, with 18 bases between. CDR3 coding DNA: TGTGCCAGCAACGAGGGGGACCTTTTGGCCCAGCATTTT. Amino acid sequence: CASNEGDLLAQHF.